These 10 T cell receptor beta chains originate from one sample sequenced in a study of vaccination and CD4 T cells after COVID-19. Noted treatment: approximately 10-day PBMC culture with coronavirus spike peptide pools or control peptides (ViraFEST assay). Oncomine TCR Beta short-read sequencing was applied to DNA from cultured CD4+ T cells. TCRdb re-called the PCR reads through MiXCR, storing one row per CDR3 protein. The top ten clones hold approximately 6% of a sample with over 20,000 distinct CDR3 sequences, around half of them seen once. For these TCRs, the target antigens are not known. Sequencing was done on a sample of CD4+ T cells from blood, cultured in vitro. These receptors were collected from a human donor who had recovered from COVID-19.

The CDR3 DNA sequence: TGTGCCACCAGTGATTCGGGCGGGGGGTCGGAGACCCAGTACTTC. As protein: CATSDSGGGSETQYF. The chain combines TRBV24-1 with TRBJ2-5; 8 nucleotides match TRBD2. Germline CDR1 and CDR2: KGHDR and SFDVKD. J was trimmed by 5 bases and V by 2 bases; bases with no gene match: 6. The CDR3 runs to 15 residues.

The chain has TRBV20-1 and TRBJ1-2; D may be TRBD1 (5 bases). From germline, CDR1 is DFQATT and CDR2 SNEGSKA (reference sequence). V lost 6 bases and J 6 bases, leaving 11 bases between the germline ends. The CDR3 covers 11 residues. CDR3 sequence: CSAQGGNGYTF. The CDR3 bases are TGCAGTGCGCAGGGAGGGAATGGCTACACCTTC.

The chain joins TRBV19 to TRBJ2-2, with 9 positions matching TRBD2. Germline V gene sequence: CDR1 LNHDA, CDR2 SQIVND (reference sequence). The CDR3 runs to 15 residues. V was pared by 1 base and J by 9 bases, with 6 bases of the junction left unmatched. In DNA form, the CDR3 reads TGTGCCAGTAGTATAGGGAGTAGCGGGAGAAGGGAGCTGTTTTTT. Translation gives CASSIGSSGRRELFF.

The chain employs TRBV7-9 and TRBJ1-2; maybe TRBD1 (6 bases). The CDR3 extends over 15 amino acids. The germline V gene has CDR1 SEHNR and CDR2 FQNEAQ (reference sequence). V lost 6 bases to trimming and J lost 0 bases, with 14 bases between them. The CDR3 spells CASSPHRTANYGYTF. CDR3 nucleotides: TGTGCCAGCAGTCCACATCGGACAGCTAACTATGGCTACACCTTC.

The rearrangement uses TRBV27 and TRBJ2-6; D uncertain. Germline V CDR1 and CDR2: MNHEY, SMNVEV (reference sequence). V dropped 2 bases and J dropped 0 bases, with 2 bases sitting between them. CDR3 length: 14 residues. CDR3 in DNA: TGTGCCAGCAGTTTACGCTCTGGGGCCAACGTCCTGACTTTC. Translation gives CASSLRSGANVLTF.

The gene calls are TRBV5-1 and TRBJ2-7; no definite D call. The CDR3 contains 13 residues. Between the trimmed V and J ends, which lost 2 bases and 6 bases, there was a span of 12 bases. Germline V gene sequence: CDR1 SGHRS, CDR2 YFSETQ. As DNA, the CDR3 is TGCGCCAGCAGCTTCGTACCTTCGCTCGAGCAGTACTTC. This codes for CASSFVPSLEQYF.

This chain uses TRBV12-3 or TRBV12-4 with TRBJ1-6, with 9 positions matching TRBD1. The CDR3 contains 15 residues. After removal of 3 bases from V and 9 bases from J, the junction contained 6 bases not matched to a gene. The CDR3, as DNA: TGTGCCAGCAGTTTCGGACAGGGGAGAGGTTCACCCCTCCACTTT. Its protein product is CASSFGQGRGSPLHF.

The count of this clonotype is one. DNA of the CDR3: TGTGCCAGCAGTTACAGGACAGGGGGTAATTCCTTCACGAGGGCTGAAGCTTTCTTT. Translated: CASSYRTGGNSFTRAEAFF. This chain uses TRBV6-2 or TRBV6-3 with TRBJ1-1; the match to TRBD1 covers 10 bases. The CDR3 loop spans 19 amino acids. The germline V gene encodes CDR1 MNHEY and CDR2 SVGEGT. With V trimmed by 2 bases and J by 6 bases, 18 bases remained unmatched.

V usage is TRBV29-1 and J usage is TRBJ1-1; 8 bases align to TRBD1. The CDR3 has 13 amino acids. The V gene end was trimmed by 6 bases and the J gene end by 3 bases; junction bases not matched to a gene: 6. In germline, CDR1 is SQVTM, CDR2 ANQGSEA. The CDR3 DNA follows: TGCAGCGTATCAGGGGGCGCGGACACTGAAGCTTTCTTT. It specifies CSVSGGADTEAFF.

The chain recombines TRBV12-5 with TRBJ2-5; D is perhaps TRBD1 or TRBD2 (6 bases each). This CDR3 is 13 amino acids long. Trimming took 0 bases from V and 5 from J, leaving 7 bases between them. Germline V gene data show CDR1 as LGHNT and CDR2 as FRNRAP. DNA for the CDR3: TGTGCTAGTGGTTTGGTAGGGGGGGAGACCCAGTACTTC. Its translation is CASGLVGGETQYF.